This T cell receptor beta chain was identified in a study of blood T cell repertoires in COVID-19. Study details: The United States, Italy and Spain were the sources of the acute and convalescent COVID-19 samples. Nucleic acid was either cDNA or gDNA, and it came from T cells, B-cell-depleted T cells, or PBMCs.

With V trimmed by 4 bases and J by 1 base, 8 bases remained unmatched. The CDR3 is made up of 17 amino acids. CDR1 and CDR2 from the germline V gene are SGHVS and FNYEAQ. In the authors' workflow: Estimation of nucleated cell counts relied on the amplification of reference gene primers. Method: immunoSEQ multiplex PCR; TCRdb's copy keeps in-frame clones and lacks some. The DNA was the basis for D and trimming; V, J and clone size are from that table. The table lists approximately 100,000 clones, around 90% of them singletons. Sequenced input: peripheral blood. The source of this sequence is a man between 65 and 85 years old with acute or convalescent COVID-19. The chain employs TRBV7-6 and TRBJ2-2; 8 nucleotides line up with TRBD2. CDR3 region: CASSSPGAGGNTGELFF. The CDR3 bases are TGTGCCAGCAGCTCCCCGGGCGCGGGGGGGAACACCGGGGAGCTGTTTTTT.